A selection of T cell receptor beta chains follows, all from one sample in a study of T-cell memory formation after mild COVID-19. TCRdb itself ran the 5' RACE reads through MiXCR, one entry per CDR3 protein. Of under 450,000 distinct CDR3 sequences in the sample, about 15% are singletons; the top ten hold about 20%. The specimen was PBMCs or a T cell subset sorted from them (not recorded which). The receptors were sampled from a young man who had mild COVID-19 (a few samples of this study predate the infection). Cell type and time point are not known. Both conserved end residues are part of each CDR3. The D gene is left open where the match is weak.

v_call | d_call | cdr3_aa
TRBV5-1 | . | CASRDGPRGGYTF
TRBV7-9 | TRBD1 | CASSRQGVRYEQYF
TRBV27 | TRBD2 | CASSSGLAIKTQYF
TRBV3-1 | TRBD2 | CASSRMLAGSTDTQYF
TRBV27 | . | CASSSAVGSYEQYF
TRBV7-2 | TRBD1 | CASSSDRGAYNEQFF
TRBV5-4 | . | CASSPNRVMNTEAFF
TRBV10-3 | . | CATLSDNYVETQYF
TRBV7-9 | TRBD1 | CASSLGQSRFYGYTF
TRBV21-1 | . | CASSTFRTLPTDTQYF
TRBV4-2 | TRBD1 | CASSAAQGVATTDTQYF
TRBV18 | TRBD1 | CASFGQGGTEAFF
TRBV2 | TRBD1 | CASTDRGKGSPLHF
TRBV12-3/TRBV12-4 | TRBD2 | CASSPGRGSYEQYF
TRBV5-1 | TRBD2 | CASSRGTITDTQYF